One sample yielded the 23 T cell receptor beta chains listed below, sequenced in a study of Graves' ophthalmopathy and Graves' hyperthyroidism. As the template, RNA transcripts were used to amplify TCR beta CDR3 regions. Investigators did first-round RT-PCR with HTBI primers, then second-round multiplex PCR. TCRdb itself ran the multiplex PCR reads through MiXCR, one entry per CDR3 protein. The table records over 450,000 distinct CDR3 sequences, 13% to 15% of them present only once. The sequenced sample consisted of blood. Source of these receptors: a woman in her 30s with Graves' ophthalmopathy.

This clonotype was recorded many times. This chain connects TRBV28 to TRBJ2-7; D unresolved. CDR3 length: 11 amino acids. The V end lost 5 bases, the J end lost 4 bases, and 6 bases lay between the germline ends. The germline gives CDR1 MDHEN, CDR2 SYDVKM. For the CDR3, the DNA is TGTGCCAGCAGTACGATATACGAGCAGTACTTC. This gives the protein CASSTIYEQYF.

The chain recombines TRBV20-1 with TRBJ1-1; D might be TRBD1 (5 bases). CDR3 length: 12 amino acids. V was pared by 5 bases and J by 4 bases, with 11 bases between. Germline assignment: CDR1 DFQATT and CDR2 SNEGSKA (reference sequence). The DNA for the CDR3 is TGCAGTGCTGACCGGGGCAGCACTGAAGCTTTCTTT. This translates into CSADRGSTEAFF.

This clonotype was observed at least ten times. At one end, the junction sequence differs from germline, possibly due to a read error. V is TRBV12-3 or TRBV12-4 and J is TRBJ2-5, with 7 positions matching TRBD1. The CDR3 loop spans 13 amino acids. The CDR3 here is CASSLDRVETQYF. CDR3 coding DNA: TGTGCCAGCAGCTTAGACAGGGTTGAGACCCAGTACTTC.

This clonotype was seen ten or more times. This sequence joins TRBV10-3 and TRBJ1-1; possibly TRBD1 for D (6 bases). This CDR3 is 12 amino acids long. Trimming took 10 bases from V and 1 from J, leaving 10 bases between them. Germline-derived CDR1 and CDR2 are ENHRY and SYGVKD. The CDR3 region has the DNA TGTGCCAGCGGACAGCAGAACACTGAAGCTTTCTTT. As protein: CASGQQNTEAFF.

V gene TRBV5-1 combines with J gene TRBJ2-7, with 9 bases that match TRBD1. CDR1 and CDR2 from the germline V gene are SGHRS and YFSETQ. The J segment lost 3 bases and the V segment lost 2 bases, leaving 9 bases of the junction unmatched. CDR3 length: 16 amino acids. The CDR3 reads CASSFLTGGANYEQYF. The CDR3 DNA reads TGCGCCAGCAGCTTCTTAACAGGGGGCGCTAACTACGAGCAGTACTTC.

The table lists this clonotype with many counts. The V call is TRBV7-9, the J call TRBJ1-2; D unresolved. Trimming pared 5 bases from V and 4 bases from J, leaving 14 bases between. The CDR3 spans 14 residues. Germline CDR1 SEHNR, CDR2 FQNEAQ (reference sequence). CDR3 loop: CASSKDPLGYGYTF. The CDR3 nucleotides read TGTGCCAGCAGCAAGGATCCCCTGGGCTATGGCTACACCTTC.

This clonotype was observed a handful of times. V and J are TRBV30 and TRBJ1-2, with 8 bases aligning to TRBD1. Germline V gene data show CDR1 as GTSNPN and CDR2 as SVGIG (reference sequence). V lost 3 bases and J lost 6; bases outside the gene matches: 6. The CDR3 has 13 residues. DNA of the CDR3: TGTGCCTGGAGGCCGGACAGGGACCATGGCTACACCTTC. Protein product: CAWRPDRDHGYTF.

This clonotype was seen ten or more times. The chain joins TRBV6-1 to TRBJ1-5; TRBD1 agrees at 7 bases. The CDR3 has 15 residues. Germline CDR1 is MNHNS and CDR2 is SASEGT. The V and J ends lost 7 bases and 5 bases, in that order; junction bases with no gene match: 11. This CDR3 is CASTPRTGGDQPQHF. Here the CDR3 DNA reads TGTGCCAGCACCCCCCGGACAGGCGGGGATCAGCCCCAGCATTTT.

This clonotype was recorded many times. The chain combines TRBV27 with TRBJ2-7; D is undetermined. The CDR3 is 14 amino acids. V lost 2 bases and J lost 3, with 11 bases in between. Germline assignment: CDR1 MNHEY and CDR2 SMNVEV (reference sequence). In DNA, the CDR3 is TGTGCCAGCAGTTTAGGCGGCAGCCTCTACGAGCAGTACTTC. This translates into CASSLGGSLYEQYF.

This clonotype was found many times. The gene calls are TRBV7-2 and TRBJ2-7; no clear D gene. Trimming shortened V by 2 bases and J by 5 bases, and 7 bases separated the two germline ends. CDR1 SGHTA and CDR2 FQGNSA come from the germline V gene. The CDR3 sequence is 12 residues long. This CDR3 reads CASSLFSHEQYF. The CDR3 nucleotides are TGTGCCAGCAGCTTATTTAGTCACGAGCAGTACTTC.

This chain joins TRBV27 and TRBJ1-1; a possible D gene is TRBD1 (5 bases). Trimming removed 10 bases at V and 0 bases at J, with 12 bases between. Germline V gene sequence: CDR1 MNHEY, CDR2 SMNVEV (reference sequence). This CDR3 is 13 amino acids long. The CDR3 reads CATLDIMNTEAFF. The CDR3 bases are TGTGCCACCCTGGACATCATGAACACTGAAGCTTTCTTT.

The chain carries TRBV7-2 and TRBJ2-2; 7 bases are a match to TRBD1. Trimming at V came to 0 bases and at J to 4 bases, leaving 8 bases not matched to a gene. Germline loops: CDR1 SGHTA, CDR2 FQGNSA. The CDR3 is 17 amino acids. The DNA of the CDR3 is TGTGCCAGCAGCTTAGCTGGACCGGGACAGCTCACCGGGGAGCTGTTTTTT. Its translation is CASSLAGPGQLTGELFF.

This clonotype was recorded many times. The chain is built from TRBV28 and TRBJ2-7; perhaps TRBD1 as D (6 bases). The CDR3 has 15 amino acids. The germline V and J ends were trimmed by 2 bases and 7 bases, with 18 bases remaining between them. Per germline, CDR1 MDHEN and CDR2 SYDVKM. CDR3 sequence: CASSLNSRGYREQYF. The CDR3 region has the DNA TGTGCCAGCAGTTTAAACTCCAGGGGATATCGAGAGCAGTACTTC.

This clonotype was observed many times. V gene TRBV7-2 combines with J gene TRBJ1-3; the match to TRBD1 covers 7 bases. J lost 3 bases, V lost 5 bases, and 7 bases had no gene match. Germline CDR1 SGHTA, CDR2 FQGNSA. The CDR3 is 15 amino acids. CDR3 bases: TGTGCCAGCAGCCCCAGACAGGGCGGTGGAAACACCATATATTTT. Translating it yields CASSPRQGGGNTIYF.

This rearrangement joins TRBV7-9 to TRBJ1-1; D not certain. The V and J ends lost 2 bases and 1 base respectively, with 8 bases between them. Germline CDR1 SEHNR, CDR2 FQNEAQ (reference sequence). The CDR3 is 14 amino acids. Written as DNA, the CDR3 is TGTGCCAGCAGCTTAATCCTGGAGAACACTGAAGCTTTCTTT. This encodes CASSLILENTEAFF. The variable domain in full, completed from reference TRBV7-9 and TRBJ1-1, reads DTGVSQNPRHKITKRGQNVTFRCDPISEHNRLYWYRQTLGQGPEFLTYFQNEAQLEKSRLLSDRFSAERPKGSFSTLEIQRTEQGDSAMYLCASSLILENTEAFFGQGTRLTVV.

This clonotype was counted ten times or more. The CDR3 DNA reads as TGTGCCAGCACCGTGGGACAGGGTTTTACTGAAGCTTTCTTT. Its protein is CASTVGQGFTEAFF. This sequence joins TRBV11-2 and TRBJ1-1; 9 nucleotides agree with TRBD1. Germline V gene sequence: CDR1 SGHAT, CDR2 FQNNGV. Losses at the gene ends were 7 bases for V and 5 bases for J; bases not matched to a gene: 8. The CDR3 is 14 amino acids.

This clonotype was picked up a small number of times. The V gene is TRBV5-1, the J gene TRBJ2-2, with D possibly matching TRBD1 (5 bases). The CDR3 covers 15 residues. Germline-derived CDR1 and CDR2 are SGHRS and YFSETQ. Trimming cost V 5 bases and J 3 bases, with 14 bases left between them. Written as DNA, the CDR3 is TGCGCCAGCAGTGGGGCAGTCCTGTACACCGGGGAGCTGTTTTTT. Translating gives CASSGAVLYTGELFF.

This clonotype was observed at least ten times. The chain joins TRBV29-1 to TRBJ1-2; 10 bases match TRBD1. Germline V lookup: CDR1 SQVTM, CDR2 ANQGSEA. The J segment lost 8 bases and the V segment lost 1 base, leaving 22 bases of the junction unmatched. The CDR3 totals 19 residues. Here the CDR3 reads CSVEGVDGQGGLIARGYTF. The CDR3 nucleotides read TGCAGCGTTGAAGGTGTTGATGGACAGGGGGGTCTAATTGCAAGGGGCTACACCTTC.

Of note for this clonotype: With a much larger clone just one base away, this may be a read error. This rearrangement joins TRBV28 to TRBJ1-5; possibly TRBD1 for D (6 bases). The CDR3 has 14 amino acids. Germline V gene lookup returns CDR1 MDHEN and CDR2 SYDVKM. The CDR3 loop is CASSLWGAGHPQRF. In DNA, the CDR3 is TGTGCCAGCAGTTTATGGGGGGCAGGCCATCCCCAGCGTTTT.

Notes on this clonotype: Just one base apart from a much larger clone, this may be a read error. The J gene is TRBJ1-1, the V gene TRBV20-1, with D uncertain. CDR3 length equals 11 residues. The germline gives CDR1 DFQATT, CDR2 SNEGSKA (reference sequence). The CDR3 bases are TGCAGTGCCATCGAGAACACTGAAGCTTGCTTT. Protein sequence: CSAIENTEACF.

This clonotype showed up just a few times. Because it lacks the conserved phenylalanine or tryptophan at the end, this CDR3 is likely a read error. The J gene is TRBJ1-1, the V gene TRBV6-1; 7 bases map to TRBD1. V lost 7 bases to trimming and J lost 2 bases; unmatched junction nucleotides: 7. The CDR3 extends over 14 amino acids. Germline V lookup: CDR1 MNHNS, CDR2 SASEGT. CDR3 nucleotides: TGTGCCAGCATTCGGGACAGTACAAACACTGAAGCTTTCCTT. The encoded protein is CASIRDSTNTEAFL.

This chain connects TRBV12-3 or TRBV12-4 to TRBJ1-1; tentative D call: TRBD1 (5 bases). The CDR3 covers 15 residues. Between the trimmed V and J ends, which lost 1 base and 11 bases, there was a span of 20 bases. The CDR3 sequence: CASSLGGQGAWGAFF. CDR3 in DNA: TGTGCCAGCAGTTTAGGTGGACAAGGAGCCTGGGGTGCTTTCTTT.

The table lists this clonotype with a few counts. The chain recombines TRBV18 with TRBJ1-6; 7 nucleotides match TRBD1. V shed 3 bases, J shed 0 bases, and the junction held 5 bases outside the gene matches. CDR3 size: 17 residues. The V gene's germline CDR1 is KGHSH and CDR2 LQKENI. The CDR3 is CASSPTGEGSYNSPLHF. The CDR3 nucleotides read TGTGCCAGCTCACCTACAGGGGAAGGCTCCTATAATTCACCCCTCCACTTT.